These T cell receptor beta chains were read from a single sample in a study of cytomegalovirus exposure and HLA in healthy donors. The assay was immunoSEQ multiplex PCR, and TCRdb's table has in-frame clones only and misses some. The sample includes 85,000 to 100,000 clones, 80% of them seen just once. Specimen: PBMCs. Every receptor here comes from a man aged 25 to 40 in good health and CMV-seronegative. Each CDR3 is given without its conserved first and last residue. Fields, in order: V gene, CDR3 protein.

V gene: TRBV7-8
CDR3 protein: ASTLAVLAGNNEQF

V gene: TRBV27
CDR3 protein: ASSPQGGQETQY

V gene: TRBV6-5
CDR3 protein: ASSYSGTGANEQF

V gene: TRBV28
CDR3 protein: ASSLGLAPYEQY

V gene: TRBV13
CDR3 protein: ASSLGQGGETQY

V gene: TRBV30
CDR3 protein: ACQGVQTSYEQY

V gene: TRBV4-1
CDR3 protein: ASSQDLSGNTIY

V gene: TRBV27
CDR3 protein: ASSSSFYNRNTEAF

V gene: TRBV7-9
CDR3 protein: ASSLLSVGEQY

V gene: TRBV4-3
CDR3 protein: ASSHTAGPKGDTQY

V gene: TRBV5-1
CDR3 protein: ASSSSGGSYEQY

V gene: TRBV5-1
CDR3 protein: ASSLSLRQGANYGYT

V gene: TRBV11-2
CDR3 protein: ASSLEGLVIYEQY

V gene: TRBV7-2
CDR3 protein: ASSLVLAGSNEQF

V gene: TRBV18
CDR3 protein: ASSPPIFSYEQY

V gene: TRBV6-5
CDR3 protein: ASRRDRYSYNEQF

V gene: TRBV6-5
CDR3 protein: ASSYAIYNEQF

V gene: TRBV7-2
CDR3 protein: ASSLASSGRDTQY

V gene: TRBV5-1
CDR3 protein: ASSLADRGFSYEQY

V gene: TRBV7-6
CDR3 protein: ASSLDGTSGTSTDTQY

V gene: TRBV7-9
CDR3 protein: ASSLGGGAEAF

V gene: TRBV6-1
CDR3 protein: ATTREWSYEQY

V gene: TRBV7-6
CDR3 protein: ASSPSQGGEQY

V gene: TRBV18
CDR3 protein: ASSPLDGEEAF

V gene: TRBV7-9
CDR3 protein: SSSLESRGQF

V gene: TRBV5-6
CDR3 protein: ASSLWTGTEAF

V gene: TRBV6-6
CDR3 protein: ASSYSVASTGELF

V gene: TRBV5-4
CDR3 protein: ASSRPGLASPAYNEQF

V gene: TRBV5-5
CDR3 protein: ASQGQLRDNYSNQPQH

V gene: TRBV7-9
CDR3 protein: ASSSPRGTYNEQF

V gene: TRBV25-1
CDR3 protein: ASSSAKESGANVLT

V gene: TRBV5-4
CDR3 protein: ASSLSRASTDTQY

V gene: TRBV4-1
CDR3 protein: ASSQERRGLANTEAF

V gene: TRBV7-8
CDR3 protein: ASSPGAGQPNTEAF

V gene: TRBV27
CDR3 protein: ASSLLYGGRLNYGYT

V gene: TRBV5-6
CDR3 protein: ASSIATGTGSGYT

V gene: TRBV6-1
CDR3 protein: ASSEALTAYNSPLH

V gene: TRBV19
CDR3 protein: ASRKTGLAGGYNEQF

V gene: TRBV18
CDR3 protein: ASTRDRVYEQY

V gene: TRBV19
CDR3 protein: ASSTLSGGSSYEQY

V gene: TRBV19
CDR3 protein: ASSRPGTGASGNTIY

V gene: TRBV7-4
CDR3 protein: ASSRFTGGADTEAF

V gene: TRBV25-1
CDR3 protein: ASSGSSLTYEQY

V gene: TRBV27
CDR3 protein: ASRIKPGQNYEQY

V gene: TRBV2
CDR3 protein: ASKFGGGASDTQY

V gene: TRBV7-8
CDR3 protein: ASSIWTGVGNQPQH

V gene: TRBV10-2
CDR3 protein: ASAKVSETQY

V gene: TRBV6-6
CDR3 protein: ASRLDRGELF

V gene: TRBV7-8
CDR3 protein: ASSLEPGAPNYGYT